Below, one T cell receptor beta chain is given with its context. Sequencing was performed with immunoSEQ multiplex PCR; in TCRdb, only in-frame clones are kept and a portion is missing. Of millions of clones in the sample, 85% to 95% were seen once. Germline lookup yields CDR1 SQVTM and CDR2 ANQGSEA. This CDR3 region has 13 residues. Between the trimmed V and J ends, which lost 3 bases and 0 bases, there was a span of 8 bases. This sample was included in a study of shared clonotypes between healthy human individuals. The source material was naive CD4+ T cells from PBMCs. The subset was: CD45RA+ positively selected. The clonotype was recovered from a young man in good health. Some clones in this sample may be carry-over from other donors' samples. The chain uses TRBV29-1 and TRBJ2-5; D gene ambiguous. The CDR3 nucleotides read TGCAGCGTTGATAACGGGTACCAAGAGACCCAGTACTTC. It codes for CSVDNGYQETQYF. Full variable domain (rest looked up from reference TRBV29-1 and TRBJ2-5): SAVISQKPSRDICQRGTSLTIQCQVDSQVTMMFWYRQQPGQSLTLIATANQGSEATYESGFVIDKFPISRPNLTFSTLTVSNMSPEDSSIYLCSVDNGYQETQYFGPGTRLLVL.